This TCR beta chain was captured by sequencing in a study of identical twins. J was trimmed by 3 bases and V by 0 bases; bases with no gene match: 4. CDR3 length: 15 amino acids. TCRdb processed the 5' RACE reads anew with MiXCR; each CDR3 protein has one entry. This table holds some 630,000 distinct CDR3 sequences, roughly 7.2% found once. This clonotype was counted only a few times. This sample was shared with a second study, whose subject was yellow fever vaccine responses in identical twins.

This chain links TRBV12-3 or TRBV12-4 with TRBJ2-5; 7 bases are shared with TRBD1. This TCR was sampled from a woman aged 18-30 years in good health. Input material: PBMCs. Here the CDR3 reads CASSLAGQLEETQYF. CDR3 DNA: TGTGCCAGCAGTTTAGCGGGACAGTTGGAAGAGACCCAGTACTTC.